The 32 T cell receptor beta chains presented below share a single source sample, sequenced in a study of blood T cells in healthy people across ages. Alongside a J-beta primer mix, a sample-barcoded 5' primer served in a second PCR lasting about 6 to 12 cycles. One entry per CDR3 protein, called by TCRdb with MiXCR from the 5' RACE reads. This table has 600,000 to 800,000 distinct CDR3 sequences, 45% to 60% appearing once. The sequenced material came from blood. Receptor source: a woman older than 75 in good health.

This clonotype was seen many times. The J gene is TRBJ2-7, the V gene TRBV27; the match to TRBD1 covers 10 bases. The CDR3 is made up of 15 amino acids. Trimming took 2 bases from V and 6 from J; bases not matched to a gene: 7. Germline CDR1 MNHEY, CDR2 SMNVEV (reference sequence). The chain's CDR3 is CASSLRGTGVLEQYF. CDR3 DNA sequence: TGTGCCAGCAGTTTAAGGGGGACAGGGGTACTCGAGCAGTACTTC.

This clonotype was observed a few times. CDR3 DNA sequence: TGCAGTGCTAGAATGGCGGGGGGGCGAAATGAGCAGTACTTC. This encodes CSARMAGGRNEQYF. The gene calls are TRBV20-1 and TRBJ2-7, with 9 bases matching TRBD2. J gave up 7 bases and V 2 bases, and 9 bases lay outside the gene matches. The CDR3 extends over 14 amino acids. The V gene's germline CDR1 is DFQATT and CDR2 SNEGSKA (reference sequence).

Ten or more counts support this clonotype. This chain connects TRBV29-1 to TRBJ2-5; D uncertain. The CDR3 is 13 amino acids. Trimming stripped 5 bases from V and 1 base from J, with 11 bases between. From germline, CDR1 is SQVTM and CDR2 ANQGSEA. This CDR3 reads CSVLHPVQETQYF. CDR3 bases: TGCAGCGTTTTACACCCGGTCCAAGAGACCCAGTACTTC.

V gene TRBV6-6 combines with J gene TRBJ2-7; maybe TRBD1 (5 bases). The CDR3 runs to 14 residues. Germline assignment: CDR1 MNHNY and CDR2 SVGAGI (reference sequence). V lost 9 bases and J lost 6, with 21 bases in between. Here the CDR3 DNA reads TGTGCCAGTTCTCTACAGGAGTCCCTCCTCGAGCAGTACTTC. Translating gives CASSLQESLLEQYF.

The rearrangement joins TRBV20-1 to TRBJ2-1; TRBD2 aligns across 7 bases. Germline V CDR1 and CDR2: DFQATT, SNEGSKA (reference sequence). The CDR3 length is 15 residues. V dropped 5 bases and J dropped 5; count of bases not matched to a gene: 12. The CDR3 reads CSAELGLVTHNEQFF. The CDR3 DNA is TGCAGTGCTGAACTTGGACTAGTTACTCACAATGAGCAGTTCTTC.

The V gene is TRBV11-3, the J gene TRBJ1-3, with D unclear. V gave up 2 bases and J gave up 5 bases, with 1 base separating them. There are 11 residues in the CDR3. Germline V gene lookup returns CDR1 SGHNT and CDR2 YENEEA. In DNA form, the CDR3 reads TGTGCCAGCAGCTTAAGAAACACCATATATTTT. This encodes CASSLRNTIYF.

This chain connects TRBV3-1 to TRBJ2-1, with TRBD2 matching over 13 bases. Germline assignment: CDR1 LGHDT and CDR2 YNNKEL (reference sequence). The CDR3 has 19 amino acids. Germline trimming cut 0 bases from V and 6 bases from J; bases unmatched to any gene: 11. The CDR3 region is CASSQDHRLAGGRSNEQFF. The CDR3 DNA is TGTGCCAGCAGCCAAGACCACCGACTAGCGGGGGGAAGGTCCAATGAGCAGTTCTTC.

V and J are TRBV29-1 and TRBJ2-3; D is possibly TRBD1 or TRBD2 (5 bases each). V was trimmed by 6 bases and J by 7 bases, leaving 20 bases between them. Germline CDR1 SQVTM, CDR2 ANQGSEA. The length of the CDR3 is 14 residues. The CDR3 loop reads CSVHRDAVLYTQYF. The CDR3 DNA reads as TGCAGCGTGCACCGGGACGCCGTCCTTTATACGCAGTATTTT.

As regards this clonotype: A much larger clone lies a single base off, so this may be a read error. The CDR3 does not end in the conserved phenylalanine or tryptophan, so this is likely a read error. CDR3: CSAVGGDKNIQYY. The CDR3, as DNA: TGCAGTGCGGTCGGGGGCGACAAAAACATTCAGTACTAC. The chain has TRBV20-1 and TRBJ2-4, with D tentatively TRBD1 or TRBD2 (6 bases each). The CDR3 is 13 amino acids. Trimming cost V 6 bases and J 3 bases, with 12 bases left between them. The germline gives CDR1 DFQATT, CDR2 SNEGSKA (reference sequence).

The gene calls are TRBV7-3 and TRBJ2-2, with 8 positions matching TRBD1. J was trimmed by 4 bases and V by 6 bases; bases with no gene match: 7. Germline V gives CDR1 SGHTA, CDR2 FQGTGA. The CDR3 length is 15 residues. CDR3 amino acids: CASSETGGTTGELFF. The CDR3 DNA is TGTGCCAGCAGTGAAACAGGGGGAACCACCGGGGAGCTGTTTTTT.

The genes are TRBV5-6 and TRBJ1-2; D is undetermined. V was trimmed by 4 bases and J by 2 bases, leaving 9 bases between them. The germline gives CDR1 SGHDT, CDR2 YYEEEE. This CDR3 contains 13 residues. The chain's CDR3 is CASSTTPNYGYTF. CDR3 nucleotide sequence: TGTGCCAGCAGCACGACACCGAACTATGGCTACACCTTC.

V gene TRBV2 combines with J gene TRBJ1-5, with unresolved D. V was shortened by 1 base and J by 2 bases, with 9 bases between the two germline ends. This CDR3 spans 15 amino acids. Germline CDR1 and CDR2: SNHLY and FYNNEI. CDR3 loop: CASSEEWAGNQPQHF. CDR3 DNA sequence: TGTGCCAGCAGTGAAGAGTGGGCAGGCAATCAGCCCCAGCATTTT.

Remarks on this clonotype: A junction boundary mismatches the germline segment, possibly from a read error. CDR3 region: CAGSLDGGFEQFF. The CDR3 coding sequence is TGTGCCGGCAGCTTAGACGGGGGTTTTGAGCAGTTCTTC. The V call is TRBV7-2, the J call TRBJ2-1; maybe TRBD2 (6 bases). Germline values: CDR1 SGHTA, CDR2 FQGNSA. This CDR3 has 13 amino acids.

The V and J genes are TRBV12-3 or TRBV12-4 and TRBJ1-5; D gene unclear. Trimming took off 4 bases at V and 6 bases at J, with 10 bases between the two ends. The CDR3 covers 13 residues. The CDR3 region is CASSSSVSQPQHF. DNA for the CDR3: TGTGCCAGCAGTTCATCAGTGTCTCAGCCCCAGCATTTT.

This clonotype came up a few times. The rearrangement uses TRBV4-1 and TRBJ2-1; perhaps TRBD2 as D (6 bases). V lost 6 bases, J lost 6 bases, and 12 bases lay in between. Germline CDR1 reads MGHRA; CDR2 reads YSYEKL. This CDR3 is built from 13 residues. CDR3 in amino acids: CASRGTARNEQFF. CDR3 sequence (DNA): TGCGCCAGCAGGGGGACTGCCCGCAATGAGCAGTTCTTC.

This clonotype appeared many times. V and J are TRBV29-1 and TRBJ2-7, with D perhaps matching TRBD1 or TRBD2 (5 bases each). The CDR3 totals 15 residues. Trimming stripped 2 bases from V and 4 bases from J, with 18 bases between. CDR1 SQVTM and CDR2 ANQGSEA come from the germline V gene. The DNA for the CDR3 is TGCAGCGTTGAAACTTTCTCCAGGGAGTTGTACGAGCAGTACTTC. As protein: CSVETFSRELYEQYF.

J is TRBJ1-2 and V is TRBV6-5; D unresolved. The CDR3 contains 13 residues. CDR1 and CDR2 (germline): MNHEY, SVGAGI. V was shortened by 6 bases and J by 4 bases, with 12 bases between the two germline ends. CDR3 residues: CASRVTALYGYTF. DNA of the CDR3: TGTGCCAGCAGAGTTACAGCGCTCTATGGCTACACCTTC.

This clonotype was seen a few times. V and J are TRBV2 and TRBJ2-5, with D perhaps matching TRBD1 (6 bases). Per germline, CDR1 SNHLY and CDR2 FYNNEI. The CDR3 is 13 amino acids. V was shortened by 6 bases and J by 11 bases, with 19 bases between the two germline ends. The CDR3 spells CASRGGSKGVQYF. In nucleotides, the CDR3 is TGTGCCAGCAGGGGCGGTTCAAAGGGGGTGCAGTACTTC.

This clonotype has a handful of counts. The chain couples TRBV12-3 or TRBV12-4 to TRBJ2-5, with a weak D call TRBD2 (5 bases). The CDR3 runs 14 residues. V was pared by 7 bases and J by 5 bases, with 17 bases between. CDR3 sequence: CASILPGVPETQYF. DNA for the CDR3: TGTGCCAGCATCCTGCCCGGGGTGCCGGAGACCCAGTACTTC.

Regarding this clonotype: Being one base from a much bigger clone, this may be a read error. This chain uses TRBV12-3 or TRBV12-4 with TRBJ2-7; D is unclear. The CDR3 is made up of 15 amino acids. Trimming took 5 bases from V and 7 from J, leaving 21 bases between them. This CDR3 is CASSPPSRSYNEQYF. Here the CDR3 DNA reads TGTGCCAGCAGTCCCCCCAGTAGATCCTACAATGAGCAGTACTTC.

In this sample, this clonotype turned up a few times. CDR3 loop: CASSFSSGRSYEQYF. The CDR3 bases are TGCGCCAGCAGCTTCTCTAGCGGGAGGAGCTACGAGCAGTACTTC. The chain recombines TRBV5-1 with TRBJ2-7; 11 positions agree with TRBD2. Losses at the gene ends were 2 bases for V and 3 bases for J; bases not matched to a gene: 4. The CDR3 covers 15 residues. Germline V gives CDR1 SGHRS, CDR2 YFSETQ.

This clonotype was recorded many times. The chain couples TRBV6-2 or TRBV6-3 to TRBJ2-5; D is perhaps TRBD1 (6 bases). Germline assignment: CDR1 MNHEY and CDR2 SVGEGT. This CDR3 spans 17 amino acids. V was trimmed by 0 bases and J by 4 bases, leaving 18 bases between them. Here the CDR3 DNA reads TGTGCCAGCAGTTACTCGTTGGTAGCACAGGGTGCAGAGACCCAGTACTTC. Translated, it gives CASSYSLVAQGAETQYF.

In its sample, this clonotype was seen many times. V and J are TRBV5-1 and TRBJ2-3; perhaps D is TRBD1 or TRBD2 (5 bases each). Germline values: CDR1 SGHRS, CDR2 YFSETQ. The CDR3 totals 14 residues. V dropped 5 bases and J dropped 1 base, with 11 bases sitting between them. The CDR3 region is CASSAGTRTDTQYF. The CDR3 DNA reads TGCGCCAGCAGTGCCGGGACCCGCACAGATACGCAGTATTTT. The variable domain in full, completed from reference TRBV5-1 and TRBJ2-3, reads KAGVTQTPRYLIKTRGQQVTLSCSPISGHRSVSWYQQTPGQGLQFLFEYFSETQRNKGNFPGRFSGRQFSNSRSEMNVSTLELGDSALYLCASSAGTRTDTQYFGPGTRLTVL.

The sample holds many counts of this clonotype. V and J are TRBV20-1 and TRBJ2-3; 8 nucleotides align to TRBD1. The length of the CDR3 is 16 residues. V lost 0 bases and J lost 0; bases outside the gene matches: 5. Germline assignment: CDR1 DFQATT and CDR2 SNEGSKA (reference sequence). In DNA, the CDR3 is TGCAGTGCTAGAGATCCAGGGGGCTCTAGCACAGATACGCAGTATTTT. As protein: CSARDPGGSSTDTQYF.

This chain uses TRBV9 with TRBJ2-2; D might be TRBD1 (5 bases). The CDR3 sequence is 15 residues long. Looked up from germline, CDR1 is SGDLS and CDR2 is YYNGEE. V was pared by 3 bases and J by 5 bases, with 14 bases between. CDR3 amino acids: CASSAGGRATGELFF. The CDR3 DNA is TGTGCCAGCAGCGCCGGTGGCAGGGCGACCGGGGAGCTGTTTTTT.

Concerning this clonotype itself: The junction shows a germline mismatch at one end, possibly a read error. V usage is TRBV3-1 and J usage is TRBJ1-5; D not certain. Per the germline V gene, CDR1 is LGHDT and CDR2 is YNNKEL (reference sequence). This CDR3 has 15 amino acids. The CDR3: CAGSQGRRGDQPQHF. The CDR3 DNA is TGTGCCGGCAGCCAAGGTAGACGTGGGGATCAGCCCCAGCATTTT.

The chain is built from TRBV27 and TRBJ2-3; D gene ambiguous. The CDR3 spans 13 residues. Germline-derived CDR1 and CDR2 are MNHEY and SMNVEV (reference sequence). V was pared by 6 bases and J by 6 bases, with 13 bases between. The CDR3 region is CASRPTEVDTQYF. The CDR3 DNA follows: TGTGCCAGCAGACCAACAGAGGTCGATACGCAGTATTTT.

The chain has TRBV15 and TRBJ2-1, with TRBD2 identical over 10 bases. This CDR3 is 16 amino acids long. CDR1 LNHNV and CDR2 YYDKDF come from the germline V gene (reference sequence). V was pared by 0 bases and J by 12 bases, with 11 bases of the junction left unmatched. The DNA of the CDR3 is TGTGCCACCAGCAGAGATCGCGTAGCGGGAGGAACGGGGCAGTTCTTC. Translating it yields CATSRDRVAGGTGQFF.

This clonotype was seen ten or more times. This chain connects TRBV2 to TRBJ2-5; TRBD1 agrees at 9 bases. The CDR3 spans 15 residues. CDR1 SNHLY and CDR2 FYNNEI come from the germline V gene. Trimming at V came to 2 bases and at J to 4 bases, leaving 5 bases not matched to a gene. DNA for the CDR3: TGTGCCAGCAGTGAAACCGGGACAGGGACAGAGACCCAGTACTTC. The encoded protein is CASSETGTGTETQYF.

The chain carries TRBV15 and TRBJ2-1, with D tentatively TRBD1 (5 bases). There are 14 residues in the CDR3. V was trimmed by 5 bases and J by 7 bases, leaving 15 bases between them. Germline V gene sequence: CDR1 LNHNV, CDR2 YYDKDF (reference sequence). This CDR3 is CATSGRQRRNEQFF. CDR3 nucleotide sequence: TGTGCCACCAGCGGACGACAGAGGCGGAATGAGCAGTTCTTC.

In the case of this clonotype: One end of the junction fails to match germline, which may point to a read error. This chain joins TRBV2 and TRBJ2-7; D uncertain. CDR1 and CDR2 (germline): SNHLY, FYNNEI. The CDR3 runs to 12 residues. The CDR3 DNA reads as TGTGCCAACAGTGGATCAGGCGATGAGCAGTACTTC. Amino acids: CANSGSGDEQYF.

This clonotype has a single count. The chain joins TRBV29-1 to TRBJ2-1, with 7 bases aligning to TRBD2. The CDR3 is made up of 14 amino acids. With V trimmed by 8 bases and J by 0 bases, 7 bases remained unmatched. Germline CDR1 SQVTM, CDR2 ANQGSEA. The CDR3 DNA reads as TGCAGCCAAAGCGGGACGAGCTCCTACAATGAGCAGTTCTTC. Translating gives CSQSGTSSYNEQFF.